This T cell receptor (beta chain) was found in a study of blood T cell repertoires in COVID-19. Using immunoSEQ multiplex PCR, the repertoire was profiled, and TCRdb retains in-frame clones only, with some absent. This sample carries about 180,000 clones, about nine tenths of them seen once, and the ten largest clones take more than 8.5%. CDR3 length equals 15 residues. Germline V gene data show CDR1 as SGHRS and CDR2 as YFSETQ. With V trimmed by 4 bases and J by 0 bases, 6 bases remained unmatched. In terms of age and location, participants ranged from roughly 18 to 90 years and lived in around 22 US areas.

Source material: PBMCs or T cells enriched from blood (not recorded which). This TCR came from a woman younger than 35 who had recovered from COVID-19. This chain links TRBV5-1 with TRBJ1-1; 7 nucleotides agree with TRBD1. The CDR3 coding sequence is TGCGCCAGCAGCCGCGGGACAGTGCTGAACACTGAAGCTTTCTTT. The encoded protein is CASSRGTVLNTEAFF.